One and the same sample provided the 8 T cell receptor beta chains below, sequenced in a study of cytomegalovirus exposure and HLA in healthy donors. Both 60 Vbeta primers and 13 Jbeta primers went into the PCR. Sequencing was performed with immunoSEQ multiplex PCR; in TCRdb, only in-frame clones are kept and a portion is missing. The repertoire holds 150,000 to 200,000 clones, with 82% as singletons. Sequenced material: PBMCs. These receptors all come from a girl between 10 and 17 years old in good health and CMV-seropositive.

J is TRBJ2-1 and V is TRBV6-5; 8 bases fit TRBD1. With 5 bases clipped from V and 2 bases from J, the junction kept 5 bases outside the gene matches. Germline V gene data show CDR1 as MNHEY and CDR2 as SVGAGI. This CDR3 spans 15 amino acids. CDR3 region: CASSKTGQAYNEQFF. DNA for the CDR3: TGTGCCAGCAGTAAGACGGGACAGGCCTACAATGAGCAGTTCTTC.

V and J are TRBV5-5 and TRBJ2-5; a weak D match, TRBD1 (6 bases). V was pared by 4 bases and J by 1 base, with 17 bases between. Germline V gene sequence: CDR1 SGHKS, CDR2 YYEKEE (reference sequence). There are 16 residues in the CDR3. The DNA for the CDR3 is TGTGCCAGCAGCCTACCGGCAGGGGTAGTCCAAGAGACCCAGTACTTC. Its translation: CASSLPAGVVQETQYF.

This rearrangement joins TRBV30 to TRBJ1-2, with D unclear. Germline CDR1 GTSNPN, CDR2 SVGIG (reference sequence). V was trimmed by 3 bases and J by 8 bases, leaving 7 bases between them. The CDR3 has 10 residues. In nucleotides, the CDR3 is TGTGCCTGGAGAGAGAGGGGCTACACCTTC. It codes for CAWRERGYTF. The full variable domain, rest sourced from reference TRBV30 and TRBJ1-2, is SQTIHQWPATLVQPVGSPLSLECTVEGTSNPNLYWYRQAAGRGLQLLFYSVGIGQISSEVPQNLSASRPQDRQFILSSKKLLLSDSGFYLCAWRERGYTFGSGTRLTVV.

This clone was seen a few times. This rearrangement joins TRBV5-6 to TRBJ1-2, with TRBD1 as a possible D gene (5 bases). Germline CDR1 SGHDT, CDR2 YYEEEE. Trimming removed 0 bases at V and 3 bases at J, with 15 bases between. There are 16 residues in the CDR3. This chain's CDR3 is CASSLERGGIHYGYTF. For the CDR3, the DNA is TGTGCCAGCAGCTTGGAAAGGGGCGGCATCCACTATGGCTACACCTTC.

On this clone itself: A junction boundary mismatches the germline segment, possibly from a read error. The chain employs TRBV19 and TRBJ2-7; 14 nucleotides agree with TRBD2. The CDR3 spans 14 residues. Per germline, CDR1 LNHDA and CDR2 SQIVND (reference sequence). As DNA, the CDR3 is TGTGCCAGTAGTATAGGGGGACTAGCGGGAGAGCTTGACTTC. This translates into CASSIGGLAGELDF.

The sample holds one count of this clone. The rearrangement uses TRBV27 and TRBJ2-6; a weak D match, TRBD1 (5 bases). V lost 5 bases, J lost 0 bases, and 17 bases lay in between. Germline V gene lookup returns CDR1 MNHEY and CDR2 SMNVEV (reference sequence). There are 18 residues in the CDR3. CDR3: CASSPGWGPYSGANVLTF. The CDR3 DNA sequence: TGTGCCAGCAGTCCCGGGTGGGGCCCCTACTCTGGGGCCAACGTCCTGACTTTC. The full variable domain, rest sourced from reference TRBV27 and TRBJ2-6, is EAQVTQNPRYLITVTGKKLTVTCSQNMNHEYMSWYRQDPGLGLRQIYYSMNVEVTDKGDVPEGYKVSRKEKRNFPLILESPSPNQTSLYFCASSPGWGPYSGANVLTFGAGSRLTVL.

This sequence joins TRBV19 and TRBJ2-7, with a weak D call TRBD2 (6 bases). The CDR3 contains 13 residues. Trimming cost V 1 base and J 7 bases, with 11 bases left between them. In germline, CDR1 is LNHDA, CDR2 SQIVND (reference sequence). CDR3 bases: TGTGCCAGTAGTATAGGCGGGGCCGCGGAGCAGTACTTC. It codes for CASSIGGAAEQYF.

This chain connects TRBV7-2 to TRBJ2-5; the D gene is possibly TRBD1 (6 bases). Germline V gives CDR1 SGHTA, CDR2 FQGNSA. Trimming left V 6 bases short and J 5 bases short, with 16 bases between. CDR3 length: 14 amino acids. The DNA for the CDR3 is TGTGCCAGCAGTTTGACCAGGGGATTCGAGACCCAGTACTTC. This sequence encodes CASSLTRGFETQYF.